This T cell receptor beta chain was sequenced for a study of control samples from healthy donors and cancer patients. Repertoires were generated with immunoSEQ multiplex PCR, while TCRdb's copy carries only in-frame clones and drops some. Altogether approximately 120,000 clones are present, around 94% being singletons, with the ten largest covering over 0.5%. Losses at the gene ends were 1 base for V and 4 bases for J; bases not matched to a gene: 5. CDR1 is SGHNT and CDR2 is YYREEE in the germline V gene (reference sequence). The CDR3 has 15 amino acids. The V and J genes are TRBV5-4 and TRBJ2-5; 9 bases match TRBD2. The TCR was taken from a man aged 80 or over with head and neck cancer. The sequenced sample was PBMCs. CDR3 residues: CASSLRLREGETQYF. The CDR3 DNA sequence: TGTGCCAGCAGCTTGAGGCTGCGGGAGGGAGAGACCCAGTACTTC.